These 23 T cell receptor beta chains share one sample of origin, sequenced in a study of vaccination effects on CD4 cells after COVID-19. Having been cultured for approximately ten days, the cells underwent CD4+ T cell isolation. Clones were sequenced by immunoSEQ multiplex PCR, and TCRdb holds only the in-frame ones, with some missing. The sample consists of 50,000 to 60,000 clones, about 83% of them appearing once. No cognate antigen is known for these TCRs. The source material was CD4+ T cells from PBMCs cultured without peptide, sampled before COVID-19 vaccination. All receptors come from a human donor who received a COVID-19 vaccine.

J is TRBJ1-4 and V is TRBV7-9, with D possibly TRBD1 on 5 matching bases. CDR3 length equals 17 residues. Between the trimmed V and J ends, which lost 0 bases and 0 bases, there was a span of 11 bases. The germline V gene encodes CDR1 SEHNR and CDR2 FQNEAQ (reference sequence). CDR3 sequence (DNA): TGTGCCAGCAGCTTAGCGCGGGGGATCTCAACTAATGAAAAACTGTTTTTT. Translation: CASSLARGISTNEKLFF.

The chain couples TRBV6-2 or TRBV6-3 to TRBJ1-1; TRBD1 matches at 10 bases. The length of the CDR3 is 14 residues. V trimming: 4 bases; J trimming: 1 base; junction bases outside the gene matches: 0. Germline V lookup: CDR1 MNHEY, CDR2 SVGEGT. CDR3 loop: CASSWDRGNTEAFF. CDR3 coding DNA: TGTGCCAGCAGTTGGGACAGGGGGAACACTGAAGCTTTCTTT.

This clone was counted a single time. The chain couples TRBV5-4 to TRBJ2-6; the D gene is possibly TRBD1 (6 bases). Trimming shortened V by 4 bases and J by 0 bases, and 14 bases separated the two germline ends. Germline-derived CDR1 and CDR2 are SGHNT and YYREEE (reference sequence). This CDR3 has 17 amino acids. The CDR3 DNA sequence: TGTGCCAGCAGCCCCTCCCAGGGGCGCTCTGGGGCCAACGTCCTGACTTTC. This gives the protein CASSPSQGRSGANVLTF.

The chain uses TRBV30 and TRBJ1-4, with D hard to call. The CDR3 spans 14 residues. Germline V gene sequence: CDR1 GTSNPN, CDR2 SVGIG (reference sequence). V was cut by 2 bases and J by 8 bases, with 15 bases left in between. CDR3 region: CAWSPQSFGEKLFF. CDR3 bases: TGTGCCTGGAGTCCACAGAGTTTTGGAGAAAAACTGTTTTTT.

This clone has just a few counts. The rearrangement links TRBV2 to TRBJ2-7; D is ambiguous. V was cut by 11 bases and J by 7 bases, with 21 bases left in between. Germline CDR1 is SNHLY and CDR2 is FYNNEI. This CDR3 is 13 amino acids long. The CDR3 coding sequence is TGTGCCTCCAAACGGCCCCTCCAACCAGAGCAGTACGTC. Translated, it gives CASKRPLQPEQYV.

This chain uses TRBV19 with TRBJ2-3; no clear D. Germline-derived CDR1 and CDR2 are LNHDA and SQIVND (reference sequence). The V end was cut by 8 bases, the J end by 0 bases, with 9 bases between. This CDR3 region has 13 residues. CDR3 DNA sequence: TGTGCCAGTCAGAGCGCTAGCACAGATACGCAGTATTTT. Translated: CASQSASTDTQYF.

The chain has TRBV7-2 and TRBJ1-2, with TRBD1 as a possible D gene (6 bases). The length of the CDR3 is 15 residues. V lost 5 bases to trimming and J lost 4 bases, with 17 bases between them. Per the germline V gene, CDR1 is SGHTA and CDR2 is FQGNSA. The CDR3 region has the DNA TGTGCCAGCAGCCCCCAAGGGGGTTTATCCTATGGCTACACCTTC. As protein: CASSPQGGLSYGYTF.

The V call is TRBV6-5, the J call TRBJ1-1, with 11 bases matching TRBD1. V lost 6 bases to trimming and J lost 14 bases; unmatched junction nucleotides: 8. The CDR3 consists of 12 residues. Per the germline V gene, CDR1 is MNHEY and CDR2 is SVGAGI. CDR3 loop: CASRSGQGAGFF. The CDR3 bases are TGTGCCAGCAGAAGCGGACAGGGGGCGGGCTTCTTT.

The chain couples TRBV6-4 to TRBJ2-3, with a tentative D call TRBD2 (5 bases). Germline V lookup: CDR1 MRHNA, CDR2 SNTAGT. This CDR3 spans 15 amino acids. The V and J ends lost 5 bases and 4 bases respectively, with 16 bases between them. In DNA, the CDR3 is TGTGCCAGCAGTCCTCAAACTAGTGTTGCAGATACGCAGTATTTT. Translating it yields CASSPQTSVADTQYF.

V is TRBV7-2 and J is TRBJ2-5; 13 positions match TRBD2. The trim removed 4 bases at V and 3 bases at J, leaving 5 bases unmatched. Looked up from germline, CDR1 is SGHTA and CDR2 is FQGNSA. The CDR3 runs 16 residues. The CDR3 here is CASSSRTSGGEETQYF. For the CDR3, the DNA is TGTGCCAGCAGCTCAAGGACTAGCGGGGGAGAAGAGACCCAGTACTTC.

The chain carries TRBV18 and TRBJ2-3; 11 nucleotides line up with TRBD1. The V segment lost 4 bases and the J segment 3 bases; nucleotides outside the gene matches: 6. CDR1 and CDR2 from the germline V gene are KGHSH and LQKENI. This CDR3 spans 16 amino acids. Written as DNA, the CDR3 is TGTGCCAGCTCACACGGACAGGGGGCTTTGACAGATACGCAGTATTTT. It translates to CASSHGQGALTDTQYF.

The CDR3: CASSVAPGTGVGYTF. The CDR3 DNA reads TGTGCCAGCAGCGTAGCCCCCGGGACAGGGGTTGGCTACACCTTC. V and J are TRBV9 and TRBJ1-2, with 10 bases identical to TRBD1. Germline V CDR1 and CDR2: SGDLS, YYNGEE. This CDR3 contains 15 residues. J gave up 7 bases and V 0 bases, and 6 bases lay outside the gene matches.

The chain uses TRBV7-8 and TRBJ2-3; D remains ambiguous. Germline V CDR1 and CDR2: SGHVS, FQNEAQ. V lost 8 bases to trimming and J lost 4 bases, with 16 bases between them. The CDR3 covers 14 residues. The CDR3 nucleotides are TGTGCCAGCCGAGGACCGCGGCAGGCAGATACGCAGTATTTT. Its protein is CASRGPRQADTQYF.

This clone was detected once. The chain employs TRBV6-4 and TRBJ2-2, with D perhaps TRBD1 (6 bases). Per germline, CDR1 MRHNA and CDR2 SNTAGT. V was trimmed by 2 bases and J by 1 base, leaving 11 bases between them. This CDR3 region has 16 residues. The CDR3 sequence: CASSDQPGQNTGELFF. The DNA for the CDR3 is TGTGCCAGCAGTGACCAACCGGGACAGAACACCGGGGAGCTGTTTTTT.

The count of this clone is one. The genes are TRBV19 and TRBJ2-3; perhaps TRBD1 as D (5 bases). Germline CDR1 and CDR2: LNHDA and SQIVND (reference sequence). The CDR3 is 15 amino acids. V was cut by 2 bases and J by 3 bases, with 12 bases left in between. For the CDR3, the DNA is TGTGCCAGTAGTATACAGGGAAGAGCGACAGATACGCAGTATTTT. Protein sequence: CASSIQGRATDTQYF.

The chain joins TRBV19 to TRBJ1-3; maybe TRBD1 (6 bases). Trimming left V 4 bases short and J 0 bases short, with 13 bases between. Germline assignment: CDR1 LNHDA and CDR2 SQIVND (reference sequence). The CDR3 length is 16 residues. In nucleotides, the CDR3 is TGTGCCAGTAGTAGACCGGGACACTTCTCTGGAAACACCATATATTTT. This sequence encodes CASSRPGHFSGNTIYF.

This sequence joins TRBV6-6 and TRBJ2-2; D may be TRBD2 (6 bases). The CDR3 is made up of 18 amino acids. Trimming stripped 5 bases from V and 8 bases from J, with 27 bases between. CDR1 MNHNY and CDR2 SVGAGI come from the germline V gene (reference sequence). The CDR3 spells CASSRNAGLRLVRGELFF. The CDR3 nucleotides read TGTGCCAGCAGTCGTAATGCGGGACTCCGGCTCGTGCGAGGGGAGCTGTTTTTT.

The chain couples TRBV27 to TRBJ1-6, with D perhaps matching TRBD1 (6 bases). The CDR3 has 15 amino acids. Germline loops: CDR1 MNHEY, CDR2 SMNVEV (reference sequence). V was trimmed by 6 bases and J by 10 bases, leaving 19 bases between them. The CDR3 nucleotides read TGTGCCAGCAGGGGGAGAAGAGGGGGTGGGTCACCCCTCCACTTT. Translated, it gives CASRGRRGGGSPLHF.

The genes are TRBV5-4 and TRBJ2-1, with unresolved D. Per the germline V gene, CDR1 is SGHNT and CDR2 is YYREEE (reference sequence). V was clipped by 0 bases and J by 0 bases, with 1 base between them. This CDR3 has 13 residues. The chain's CDR3 is CASSLDSYNEQFF. The CDR3 region has the DNA TGTGCCAGCAGCTTGGACTCCTACAATGAGCAGTTCTTC. Combining the CDR3 with reference TRBV5-4 and TRBJ2-1 gives the whole variable domain ETGVTQSPTHLIKTRGQQVTLRCSSQSGHNTVSWYQQALGQGPQFIFQYYREEENGRGNFPPRFSGLQFPNYSSELNVNALELDDSALYLCASSLDSYNEQFFGPGTRLTVL.

This clone was picked up one time. The chain joins TRBV19 to TRBJ1-5; 9 bases agree with TRBD1. The germline gives CDR1 LNHDA, CDR2 SQIVND (reference sequence). J lost 6 bases, V lost 5 bases, and 11 bases had no gene match. The CDR3 spans 16 residues. The CDR3 DNA follows: TGTGCCAGTAGTTCCGGACAGGGGCGAACTCCTCAGCCCCAGCATTTT. Protein sequence: CASSSGQGRTPQPQHF.

The V and J genes are TRBV5-1 and TRBJ2-2; TRBD1 might be the D (6 bases). Deletions cut 0 bases from V and 5 bases from J, with 11 bases between. The CDR3 extends over 15 amino acids. CDR1 and CDR2 from the germline V gene are SGHRS and YFSETQ. For the CDR3, the DNA is TGCGCCAGCAGCTTGGGGGCAGGGGCTACCGGGGAGCTGTTTTTT. Protein product: CASSLGAGATGELFF.

The chain recombines TRBV5-1 with TRBJ2-1, with 7 bases that match TRBD1. Germline lookup yields CDR1 SGHRS and CDR2 YFSETQ. Trimming at V came to 5 bases and at J to 4 bases, leaving 3 bases not matched to a gene. CDR3 length equals 13 residues. Here the CDR3 reads CASRPDRYNEQFF. The DNA for the CDR3 is TGCGCCAGCAGACCGGACAGGTACAATGAGCAGTTCTTC.

The chain joins TRBV7-9 to TRBJ2-1; 9 nucleotides match TRBD1. Unmatched junction bases numbered 12, after V lost 6 bases and J lost 9 bases. CDR3 length equals 15 residues. Germline V lookup: CDR1 SEHNR, CDR2 FQNEAQ (reference sequence). This CDR3 reads CASRRQGGKGGEQFF. The CDR3, as DNA: TGTGCCAGCAGAAGACAGGGGGGGAAGGGAGGTGAGCAGTTCTTC.